This paragraph covers one TCR beta chain sequence. The target antigen is unknown. The sample originates from a study of cytomegalovirus exposure and HLA in healthy donors. For the study at large: Ancestry clustering placed roughly four fifths of 350 to 500 genotyped donors in the Caucasian-associated cluster.

The study, taken as a whole, reports: What TCR beta sequences reportedly achieved was accurate prediction of HLA-A and HLA-B alleles in most subjects. TCR beta chains numbering some 150 were designated cytomegalovirus-associated.

With 60 Vbeta and 13 Jbeta primers, the PCR was carried out. Sequenced by immunoSEQ multiplex PCR; TCRdb stores in-frame clones only, minus some. The sample has tens of thousands of clones. The J segment lost 5 bases and the V segment lost 3 bases, leaving 1 base of the junction unmatched. CDR3 size: 13 residues. The germline V gene encodes CDR1 LNHDA and CDR2 SQIVND (reference sequence). The J gene is TRBJ1-5, the V gene TRBV19, with 7 bases fitting TRBD1. The receptor was derived from a female donor in good health and CMV-seropositive. Sequences were obtained from PBMCs. DNA of the CDR3: TGTGCCAGTAGTATCCAGGGGGATCAGCCCCAGCATTTT. It encodes CASSIQGDQPQHF.